The present TCR beta chain was sequenced within a study of shared clonotypes between healthy human individuals. Broader study findings: The study's rarefaction showed incomplete sorted-subset sequencing despite large depth.

Sequencing was at deep level. Assay used: immunoSEQ multiplex PCR; TCRdb lists only in-frame clones, some missing. The sample lists under 650,000 clones; about 96% were seen once. Points on this clone: As yet, its antigen is unknown.

Sequencing was performed on naive CD4+ T cells sorted from blood. Noted subset: CD45RA+ positively selected. The sequence was collected from a woman aged 25 to 39 in good health.

The CDR3 DNA reads as TGTGCCAGCAGCACCGACAATAAGCGCAATCAGCCCCAGCATTTT. This codes for CASSTDNKRNQPQHF. The chain couples TRBV21-1 to TRBJ1-5; the tabulated D call, TRBD1, remains unverified against the DNA. TRBV21-1 is assigned pseudogene status. This CDR3 spans 15 amino acids.